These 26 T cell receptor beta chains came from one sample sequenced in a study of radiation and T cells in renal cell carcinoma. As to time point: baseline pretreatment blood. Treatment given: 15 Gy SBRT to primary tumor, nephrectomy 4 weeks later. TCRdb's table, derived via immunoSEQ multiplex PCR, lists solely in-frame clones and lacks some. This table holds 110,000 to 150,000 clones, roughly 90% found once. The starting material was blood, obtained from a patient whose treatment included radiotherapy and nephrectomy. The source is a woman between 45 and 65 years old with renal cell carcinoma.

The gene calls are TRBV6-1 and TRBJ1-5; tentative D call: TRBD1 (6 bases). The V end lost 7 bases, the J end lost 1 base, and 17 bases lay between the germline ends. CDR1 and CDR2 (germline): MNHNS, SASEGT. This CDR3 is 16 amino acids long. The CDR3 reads CASIGAGQGSNQPQHF. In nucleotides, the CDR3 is TGTGCCAGCATTGGAGCCGGGCAGGGGAGCAATCAGCCCCAGCATTTT.

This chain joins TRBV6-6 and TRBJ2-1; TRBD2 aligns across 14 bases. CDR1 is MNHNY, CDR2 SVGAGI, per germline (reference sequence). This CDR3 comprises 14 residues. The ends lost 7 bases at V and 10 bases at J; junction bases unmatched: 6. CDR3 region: CASKTSGGAKEQFF. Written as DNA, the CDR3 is TGTGCCAGCAAGACTAGCGGGGGGGCTAAGGAGCAGTTCTTC.

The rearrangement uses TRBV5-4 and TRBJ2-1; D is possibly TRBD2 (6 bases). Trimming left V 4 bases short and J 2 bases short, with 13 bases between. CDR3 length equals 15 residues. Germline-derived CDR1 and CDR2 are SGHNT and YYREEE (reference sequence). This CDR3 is CASSPGGGPYNEQFF. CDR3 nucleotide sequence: TGTGCCAGCAGCCCCGGGGGAGGACCCTACAATGAGCAGTTCTTC.

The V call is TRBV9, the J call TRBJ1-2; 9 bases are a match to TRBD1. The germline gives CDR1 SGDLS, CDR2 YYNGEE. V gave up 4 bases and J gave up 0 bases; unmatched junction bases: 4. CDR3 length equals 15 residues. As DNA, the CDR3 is TGTGCCAGCAGCCCGCGACAGGGGGCTAACTATGGCTACACCTTC. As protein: CASSPRQGANYGYTF.

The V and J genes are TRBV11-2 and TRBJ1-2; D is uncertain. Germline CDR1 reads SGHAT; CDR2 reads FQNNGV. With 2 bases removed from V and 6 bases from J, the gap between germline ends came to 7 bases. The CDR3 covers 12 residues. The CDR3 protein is CASSLTGDGYTF. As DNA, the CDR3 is TGTGCCAGCAGCTTAACTGGGGATGGCTACACCTTC. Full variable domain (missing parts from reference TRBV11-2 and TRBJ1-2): EAGVAQSPRYKIIEKRQSVAFWCNPISGHATLYWYQQILGQGPKLLIQFQNNGVVDDSQLPKDRFSAERLKGVDSTLKIQPAKLEDSAVYLCASSLTGDGYTFGSGTRLTVV.

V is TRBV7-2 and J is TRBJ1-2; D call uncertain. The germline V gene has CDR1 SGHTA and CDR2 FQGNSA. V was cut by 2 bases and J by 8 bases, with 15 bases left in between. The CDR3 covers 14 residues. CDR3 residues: CASSLQVLPDGYTF. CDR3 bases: TGTGCCAGCAGCTTACAGGTCTTGCCTGACGGCTACACCTTC.

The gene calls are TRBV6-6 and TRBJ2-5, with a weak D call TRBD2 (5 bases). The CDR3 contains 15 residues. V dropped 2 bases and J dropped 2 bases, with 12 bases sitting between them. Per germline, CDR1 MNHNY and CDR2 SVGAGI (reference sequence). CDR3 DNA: TGTGCCAGCAGTTACCCGGGTCGGGGACAAGAGACCCAGTACTTC. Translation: CASSYPGRGQETQYF.

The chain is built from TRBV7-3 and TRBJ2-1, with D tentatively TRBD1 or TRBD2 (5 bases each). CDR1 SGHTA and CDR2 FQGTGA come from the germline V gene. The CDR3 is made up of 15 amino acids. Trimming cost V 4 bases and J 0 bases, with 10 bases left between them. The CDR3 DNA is TGTGCCAGCAGCTCGACCGGGACCTCCTACAATGAGCAGTTCTTC. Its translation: CASSSTGTSYNEQFF.

CDR3 region: CASSPRTSGGSEQYF. For the CDR3, the DNA is TGTGCCAGCAGCCCACGGACTAGCGGGGGGTCCGAGCAGTACTTC. The chain carries TRBV5-4 and TRBJ2-5, with TRBD2 identical over 14 bases. The J call may be faulty, since TRBJ2-7 better matches the DNA end. The CDR3 extends over 15 amino acids. The germline CDR1 and CDR2 sequences are SGHNT and YYREEE (reference sequence).

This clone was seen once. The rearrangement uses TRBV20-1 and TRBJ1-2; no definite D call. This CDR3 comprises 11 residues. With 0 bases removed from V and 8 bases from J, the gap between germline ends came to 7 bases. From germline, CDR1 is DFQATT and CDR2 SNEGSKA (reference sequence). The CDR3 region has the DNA TGCAGTGCTAGAGATGCAGCAGGCTACACCTTC. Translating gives CSARDAAGYTF.

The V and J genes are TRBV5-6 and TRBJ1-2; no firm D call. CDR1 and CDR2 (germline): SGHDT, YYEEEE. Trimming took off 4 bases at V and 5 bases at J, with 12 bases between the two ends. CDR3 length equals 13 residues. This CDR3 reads CASSDRTIYGYTF. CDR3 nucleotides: TGTGCCAGCAGCGATCGGACGATTTATGGCTACACCTTC. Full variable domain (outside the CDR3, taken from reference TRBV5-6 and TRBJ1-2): DAGVTQSPTHLIKTRGQQVTLRCSPKSGHDTVSWYQQALGQGPQFIFQYYEEEERQRGNFPDRFSGHQFPNYSSELNVNALLLGDSALYLCASSDRTIYGYTFGSGTRLTVV.

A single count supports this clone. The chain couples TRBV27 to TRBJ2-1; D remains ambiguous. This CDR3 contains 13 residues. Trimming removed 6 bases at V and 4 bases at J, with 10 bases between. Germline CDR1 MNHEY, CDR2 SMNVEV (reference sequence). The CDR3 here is CASRIDGYNEQFF. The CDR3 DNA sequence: TGTGCCAGCAGGATCGACGGGTACAATGAGCAGTTCTTC.

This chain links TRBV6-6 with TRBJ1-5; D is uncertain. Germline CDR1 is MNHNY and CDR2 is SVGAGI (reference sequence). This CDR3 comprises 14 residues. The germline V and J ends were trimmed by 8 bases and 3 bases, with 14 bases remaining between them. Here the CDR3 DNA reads TGTGCCAGCCGTCTGGCCCAGAACAATCAGCCCCAGCATTTT. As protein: CASRLAQNNQPQHF.

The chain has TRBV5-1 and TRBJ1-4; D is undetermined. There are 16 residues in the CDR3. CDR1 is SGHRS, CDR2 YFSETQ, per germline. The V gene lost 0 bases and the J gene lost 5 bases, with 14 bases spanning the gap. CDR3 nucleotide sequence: TGCGCCAGCAGCTTGGGGTACTCAGAACGGAATGAAAAACTGTTTTTT. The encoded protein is CASSLGYSERNEKLFF.

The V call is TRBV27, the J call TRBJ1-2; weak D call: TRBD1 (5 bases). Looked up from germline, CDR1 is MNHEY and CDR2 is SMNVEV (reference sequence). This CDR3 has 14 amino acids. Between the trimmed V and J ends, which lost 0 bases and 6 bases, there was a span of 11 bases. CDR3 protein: CASSLSSQGHGYTF. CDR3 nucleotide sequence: TGTGCCAGCAGTTTATCGTCCCAGGGCCATGGCTACACCTTC.

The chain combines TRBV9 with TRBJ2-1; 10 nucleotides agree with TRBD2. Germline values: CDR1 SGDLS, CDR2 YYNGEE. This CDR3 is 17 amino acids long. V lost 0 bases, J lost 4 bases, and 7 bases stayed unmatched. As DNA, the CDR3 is TGTGCCAGCAGCGTAGATCTAGCGGGGGCCTATTACAATGAGCAGTTCTTC. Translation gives CASSVDLAGAYYNEQFF.

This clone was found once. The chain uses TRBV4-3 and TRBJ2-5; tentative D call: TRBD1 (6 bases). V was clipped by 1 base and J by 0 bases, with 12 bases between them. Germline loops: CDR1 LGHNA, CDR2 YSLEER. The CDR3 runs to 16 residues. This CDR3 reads CASSQGTATYQETQYF. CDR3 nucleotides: TGCGCCAGCAGCCAAGGGACAGCCACGTACCAAGAGACCCAGTACTTC.

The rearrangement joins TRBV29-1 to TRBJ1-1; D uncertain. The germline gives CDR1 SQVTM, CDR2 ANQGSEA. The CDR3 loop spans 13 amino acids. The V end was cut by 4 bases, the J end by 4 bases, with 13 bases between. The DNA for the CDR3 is TGCAGCGTTGGGGGTGTTGGGAGCACTGAAGCTTTCTTT. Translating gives CSVGGVGSTEAFF.

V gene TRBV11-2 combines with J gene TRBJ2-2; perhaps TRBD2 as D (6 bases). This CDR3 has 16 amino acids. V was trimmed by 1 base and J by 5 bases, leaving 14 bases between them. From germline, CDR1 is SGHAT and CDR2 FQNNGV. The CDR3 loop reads CASSLVRGVGTGELFF. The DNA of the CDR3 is TGTGCCAGCAGCTTAGTTCGCGGGGTAGGGACCGGGGAGCTGTTTTTT.

CDR3 sequence reads: CASSVTSGAYNEQFF. DNA for the CDR3: TGCGCCAGCAGCGTGACTAGCGGGGCCTACAATGAGCAGTTCTTC. The chain carries TRBV5-1 and TRBJ2-1, with TRBD2 matching over 11 bases. This CDR3 is built from 15 residues. The germline CDR1 and CDR2 sequences are SGHRS and YFSETQ. Trimming cost V 4 bases and J 2 bases; bases outside gene matches: 2. Together with reference TRBV5-1 and TRBJ2-1, the CDR3 gives the full variable domain: KAGVTQTPRYLIKTRGQQVTLSCSPISGHRSVSWYQQTPGQGLQFLFEYFSETQRNKGNFPGRFSGRQFSNSRSEMNVSTLELGDSALYLCASSVTSGAYNEQFFGPGTRLTVL.

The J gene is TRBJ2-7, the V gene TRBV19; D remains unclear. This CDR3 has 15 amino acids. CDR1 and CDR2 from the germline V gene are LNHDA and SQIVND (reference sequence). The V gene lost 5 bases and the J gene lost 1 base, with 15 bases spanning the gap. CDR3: CASSGMVPGSYEQYF. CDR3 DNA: TGTGCCAGTAGTGGTATGGTCCCCGGGTCCTACGAGCAGTACTTC. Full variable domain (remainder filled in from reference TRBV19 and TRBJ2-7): DGGITQSPKYLFRKEGQNVTLSCEQNLNHDAMYWYRQDPGQGLRLIYYSQIVNDFQKGDIAEGYSVSREKKESFPLTVTSAQKNPTAFYLCASSGMVPGSYEQYFGPGTRLTVT.

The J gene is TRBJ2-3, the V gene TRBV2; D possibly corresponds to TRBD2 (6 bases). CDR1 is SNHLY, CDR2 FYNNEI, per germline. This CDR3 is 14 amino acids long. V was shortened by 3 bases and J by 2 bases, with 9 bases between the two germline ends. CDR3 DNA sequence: TGTGCCAGCAGTGACGGGGGAACCACAGATACGCAGTATTTT. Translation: CASSDGGTTDTQYF.

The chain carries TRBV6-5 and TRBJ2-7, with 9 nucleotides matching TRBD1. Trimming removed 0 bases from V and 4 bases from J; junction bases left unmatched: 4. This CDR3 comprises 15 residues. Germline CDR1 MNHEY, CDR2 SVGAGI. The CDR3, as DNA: TGTGCCAGCAGTTACTCTGGACAGGGGTGGTACGAGCAGTACTTC. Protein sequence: CASSYSGQGWYEQYF.

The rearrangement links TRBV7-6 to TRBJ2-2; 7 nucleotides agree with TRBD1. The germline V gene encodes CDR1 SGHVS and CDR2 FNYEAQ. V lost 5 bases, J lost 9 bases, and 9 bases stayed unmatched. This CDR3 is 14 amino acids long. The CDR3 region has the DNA TGTGCCAGCAGCCCCGACTACAGGGGCTGGGAGCTGTTTTTT. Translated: CASSPDYRGWELFF.

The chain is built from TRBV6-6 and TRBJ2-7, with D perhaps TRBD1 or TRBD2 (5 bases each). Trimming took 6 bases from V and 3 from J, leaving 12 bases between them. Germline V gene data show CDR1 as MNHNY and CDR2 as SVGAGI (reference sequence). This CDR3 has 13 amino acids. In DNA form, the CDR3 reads TGTGCCAGCAGCAAGGGACGGGACTACGAGCAGTACTTC. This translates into CASSKGRDYEQYF.

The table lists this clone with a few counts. CDR3: CATRPRQIMNTEAFF. Written as DNA, the CDR3 is TGTGCCACCAGGCCTAGACAGATTATGAACACTGAAGCTTTCTTT. This chain links TRBV15 with TRBJ1-1, with D possibly being TRBD1 (5 bases). The V gene lost 6 bases and the J gene lost 0 bases, with 14 bases spanning the gap. The germline V gene has CDR1 LNHNV and CDR2 YYDKDF (reference sequence). The CDR3 length is 15 residues.